This entry lists 4 T cell receptor beta chains sequenced from one sample in a study of blood T cell repertoires in COVID-19. The table came from immunoSEQ multiplex PCR; TCRdb's copy has only in-frame clones and leaves some out. The sample consists of about 23,000 clones, 85% to 95% of them appearing once. Sequencing used peripheral blood. These receptors all come from a woman between 45 and 60 years old with active COVID-19.

The chain couples TRBV27 to TRBJ1-2; a possible D gene is TRBD1 (5 bases). The CDR3 is made up of 13 amino acids. Looked up from germline, CDR1 is MNHEY and CDR2 is SMNVEV (reference sequence). Trimming took 6 bases from V and 4 from J, leaving 12 bases between them. Here the CDR3 DNA reads TGTGCCAGCAGCTTCGACAGTTCCTATGGCTACACCTTC. Protein: CASSFDSSYGYTF.

This chain links TRBV6-5 with TRBJ1-4; D gene uncertain. This CDR3 is 14 amino acids long. Trimming removed 5 bases from V and 5 bases from J, with 12 bases in between. In germline, CDR1 is MNHEY, CDR2 SVGAGI. As DNA, the CDR3 is TGTGCCAGCAGTCCCCCAGGTGACAATGAAAAACTGTTTTTT. It specifies CASSPPGDNEKLFF.

This chain links TRBV5-1 with TRBJ2-7; D may be TRBD1 (5 bases). Looked up from germline, CDR1 is SGHRS and CDR2 is YFSETQ. The CDR3 consists of 13 residues. Trimming left V 5 bases short and J 2 bases short, with 11 bases between. Here the CDR3 reads CASRLRETYEQYF. For the CDR3, the DNA is TGCGCCAGCAGGCTCAGGGAAACCTACGAGCAGTACTTC.

V and J are TRBV19 and TRBJ1-1; perhaps TRBD1 as D (6 bases). The CDR3 consists of 15 residues. Trimming stripped 7 bases from V and 5 bases from J, with 20 bases between. Germline V lookup: CDR1 LNHDA, CDR2 SQIVND (reference sequence). DNA of the CDR3: TGTGCCAGTACACCCCGAAGGGACAAAGATACTGAAGCTTTCTTT. Translated: CASTPRRDKDTEAFF.